These 31 T cell receptor beta chains share one sample of origin, sequenced in a study of graft-versus-host responses after intestinal transplantation. Profiled with immunoSEQ multiplex PCR; TCRdb holds only in-frame clones, not every one. The profile shows more than 12,000 clones, 70% of them singletons. Intraepithelial and lamina propria lymphocytes were freed from processed graft tissue. Sequencing was performed on ileum tissue, taken 700 to 800 days after intestinal transplantation. The receptors shown here come from a human patient who received an intestinal transplant, so some T cells may come from the graft donor.

In its sample, this clone was seen a few times. The chain recombines TRBV5-1 with TRBJ2-1; 10 nucleotides match TRBD2. This CDR3 spans 16 amino acids. J gave up 4 bases and V 5 bases, and 9 bases lay outside the gene matches. Germline V lookup: CDR1 SGHRS, CDR2 YFSETQ. This chain's CDR3 is CASSNLWTSGYNEQFF. Here the CDR3 DNA reads TGCGCCAGCAGTAACCTCTGGACTAGCGGTTACAATGAGCAGTTCTTC.

The rearrangement links TRBV5-8 to TRBJ2-7; D remains unclear. CDR3 length equals 12 residues. The V and J ends lost 4 bases and 6 bases respectively, with 11 bases between them. From germline, CDR1 is SGHTS and CDR2 YDEGEE. The CDR3, as DNA: TGTGCCAGCAGCCCCGGTCGCGGCGAGCAGTACTTC. Its translation: CASSPGRGEQYF.

This clone is termed medium-sized (0.01 to 0.1%). This sequence joins TRBV18 and TRBJ2-7; either TRBD1 or TRBD2 may fit D (5 bases each). Germline values: CDR1 KGHSH, CDR2 LQKENI. This CDR3 is built from 15 residues. The V end was cut by 4 bases, the J end by 2 bases, with 15 bases between. CDR3 bases: TGTGCCAGCTCACGTGGGACGGAAAGTACCTACGAGCAGTACTTC. It is translated as CASSRGTESTYEQYF.

The V call is TRBV7-6, the J call TRBJ2-7; 11 bases map to TRBD2. The CDR3 runs 14 residues. Germline assignment: CDR1 SGHVS and CDR2 FNYEAQ. V lost 5 bases to trimming and J lost 4 bases; unmatched junction nucleotides: 4. The CDR3 nucleotides are TGTGCCAGCAGCCAGGTAGCGGGAGGGTACGAGCAGTACTTC. This codes for CASSQVAGGYEQYF.

This sequence joins TRBV6-5 and TRBJ2-1; TRBD1 might be the D (6 bases). In germline, CDR1 is MNHEY, CDR2 SVGAGI. Trimming left V 2 bases short and J 4 bases short, with 12 bases between. The CDR3 totals 15 residues. CDR3 DNA: TGTGCCAGCAGTTACCTAAAAGGGGGTTACAATGAGCAGTTCTTC. Translated: CASSYLKGGYNEQFF.

The rearrangement joins TRBV6-1 to TRBJ1-4, with TRBD1 matching 8 bases. CDR3 length: 13 amino acids. Germline assignment: CDR1 MNHNS and CDR2 SASEGT. V was clipped by 5 bases and J by 5 bases; unmatched bases: 1. CDR3 loop: CASSRTGNEKLFF. CDR3 sequence (DNA): TGTGCCAGCAGTCGGACAGGGAATGAAAAACTGTTTTTT.

A few counts support this clone. This chain uses TRBV7-9 with TRBJ2-7, with 8 bases identical to TRBD1. Germline values: CDR1 SEHNR, CDR2 FQNEAQ (reference sequence). The V gene end was trimmed by 4 bases and the J gene end by 5 bases; junction bases not matched to a gene: 7. The CDR3 runs 14 residues. The CDR3 DNA follows: TGTGCCAGCAGCTCCGACAGGGGAGCCCACGAGCAGTACTTC. Translating gives CASSSDRGAHEQYF.

V is TRBV14 and J is TRBJ1-3, with TRBD1 matching 9 bases. The J segment lost 2 bases and the V segment lost 4 bases, leaving 3 bases of the junction unmatched. The CDR3 sequence is 15 residues long. The germline gives CDR1 SGHDN, CDR2 FVKESK. In DNA, the CDR3 is TGTGCCAGCAGCCCGACAGGGGGGGCTGGAAACACCATATATTTT. It yields the protein CASSPTGGAGNTIYF.

The chain links TRBV6-5 to TRBJ2-5; D remains unclear. CDR3 size: 16 residues. CDR1 and CDR2 (germline): MNHEY, SVGAGI. Trimming stripped 2 bases from V and 2 bases from J, with 15 bases between. CDR3 protein: CASSYTQDPFQETQYF. DNA for the CDR3: TGTGCCAGCAGTTACACCCAGGACCCGTTTCAAGAGACCCAGTACTTC.

The V gene is TRBV30, the J gene TRBJ2-6; weak D call: TRBD2 (5 bases). The V gene lost 4 bases and the J gene lost 0 bases, with 13 bases spanning the gap. In germline, CDR1 is GTSNPN, CDR2 SVGIG (reference sequence). The length of the CDR3 is 16 residues. In nucleotides, the CDR3 is TGTGCCTGGACGGGGAAGACGGGCTCTGGGGCCAACGTCCTGACTTTC. This codes for CAWTGKTGSGANVLTF.

The V and J genes are TRBV5-1 and TRBJ2-3; a possible D gene is TRBD1 (6 bases). Per germline, CDR1 SGHRS and CDR2 YFSETQ. Trimming took off 4 bases at V and 1 base at J, with 13 bases between the two ends. The CDR3 is made up of 15 amino acids. CDR3 sequence: CASSRGQKGTDTQYF. The CDR3 DNA sequence: TGCGCCAGCAGCCGCGGACAGAAGGGCACAGATACGCAGTATTTT.

The chain couples TRBV27 to TRBJ2-7; D is undetermined. This CDR3 is 12 amino acids long. The germline gives CDR1 MNHEY, CDR2 SMNVEV (reference sequence). V was cut by 5 bases and J by 2 bases, with 7 bases left in between. As DNA, the CDR3 is TGTGCCAGCAGTCCCGGTCCCTACGAGCAGTACTTC. It yields the protein CASSPGPYEQYF.

The chain carries TRBV2 and TRBJ2-2, with TRBD2 identical over 13 bases. This CDR3 has 19 amino acids. With V trimmed by 6 bases and J by 6 bases, 16 bases remained unmatched. CDR1 SNHLY and CDR2 FYNNEI come from the germline V gene. CDR3 residues: CASRLRTSGSPGLAGELFF. In DNA form, the CDR3 reads TGTGCCAGCAGGTTAAGGACTAGCGGGAGCCCCGGTCTCGCCGGGGAGCTGTTTTTT. Filled out from reference TRBV2 and TRBJ2-2, the complete variable domain reads EPEVTQTPSHQVTQMGQEVILRCVPISNHLYFYWYRQILGQKVEFLVSFYNNEISEKSEIFDDQFSVERPDGSNFTLKIRSTKLEDSAMYFCASRLRTSGSPGLAGELFFGEGSRLTVL.

The gene calls are TRBV25-1 and TRBJ1-1, with 9 positions matching TRBD1. Per the germline V gene, CDR1 is MGHDK and CDR2 is SYGVNS. V lost 6 bases and J lost 3; bases outside the gene matches: 8. The CDR3 extends over 15 amino acids. CDR3 DNA sequence: TGTGCCAGCAGGGCGGGGACAGGGCTATACACTGAAGCTTTCTTT. Translating it yields CASRAGTGLYTEAFF.

This clone showed up just once. The chain recombines TRBV5-6 with TRBJ2-3; a possible D gene is TRBD1 (6 bases). V was pared by 1 base and J by 1 base, with 19 bases between. Germline V gene sequence: CDR1 SGHDT, CDR2 YYEEEE. The CDR3 runs 18 residues. The CDR3 DNA sequence: TGTGCCAGCAGCTTGAACAGGGTGGCAAAACGGGGCACAGATACGCAGTATTTT. Translating it yields CASSLNRVAKRGTDTQYF.

This clone was picked up one time. The chain has TRBV9 and TRBJ2-1, with TRBD2 identical over 10 bases. CDR1 is SGDLS and CDR2 is YYNGEE in the germline V gene. This CDR3 contains 15 residues. V lost 4 bases to trimming and J lost 2 bases; unmatched junction nucleotides: 3. The CDR3 DNA is TGTGCCAGCAGCAGAGCGGGAGGGGCCTACAATGAGCAGTTCTTC. It is translated as CASSRAGGAYNEQFF.

Only one count was recorded for this clone. The chain employs TRBV28 and TRBJ1-2; the D is unclear. This CDR3 is 14 amino acids long. Trimming cost V 5 bases and J 4 bases, with 14 bases left between them. In germline, CDR1 is MDHEN, CDR2 SYDVKM. The CDR3 nucleotides read TGTGCCAGCAGTCGCGACGGTGGATTCTATGGCTACACCTTC. This gives the protein CASSRDGGFYGYTF.

This chain links TRBV12-2 with TRBJ2-7; the table names TRBD1, a call not compared with the DNA. TRBV12-2 is recorded as a pseudogene. There are 15 residues in the CDR3. The CDR3: CASRSDRASSYEQYF. DNA of the CDR3: TGTGCAAGTCGCTCCGACAGGGCCTCCTCCTACGAGCAGTACTTC.

A few counts support this clone. V gene TRBV7-8 combines with J gene TRBJ1-1, with D tentatively TRBD1 (6 bases). Germline V lookup: CDR1 SGHVS, CDR2 FQNEAQ. Between the trimmed V and J ends, which lost 2 bases and 4 bases, there was a span of 14 bases. This CDR3 is built from 15 residues. CDR3: CASSLFTQGGTEAFF. Written as DNA, the CDR3 is TGTGCCAGCAGCTTATTCACACAGGGTGGCACTGAAGCTTTCTTT.

The V gene is TRBV6-4, the J gene TRBJ1-1, with 8 bases aligning to TRBD1. V shed 5 bases and J 4 bases; nucleotides not matched to a gene: 12. Germline lookup yields CDR1 MRHNA and CDR2 SNTAGT. The CDR3 extends over 16 amino acids. The DNA of the CDR3 is TGTGCCAGCAGTTACAATCAGGGGGCGGGAATCACTGAAGCTTTCTTT. Translating it yields CASSYNQGAGITEAFF.

The chain uses TRBV6-4 and TRBJ1-6, with no clear D. Germline CDR1 and CDR2: MRHNA and SNTAGT. The CDR3 runs to 13 residues. Between the trimmed V and J ends, which lost 3 bases and 6 bases, there was a span of 6 bases. The CDR3 nucleotides are TGTGCCAGCAGTGAAGAGGTTAATTCACCCCTCCACTTT. Translating gives CASSEEVNSPLHF.

As to this clone: The junction does not match germline at one end; this may be a read error. The chain is built from TRBV5-1 and TRBJ2-5, with D perhaps TRBD2 (7 bases). CDR3 length equals 13 residues. CDR1 SGHRS and CDR2 YFSETQ come from the germline V gene. CDR3 DNA: TGCGCCGGCAGCCGCGGGGGCCCCGAGACCCAGTACTTC. Protein sequence: CAGSRGGPETQYF.

The V gene is TRBV29-1, the J gene TRBJ1-2; possibly TRBD1 for D (5 bases). Germline V lookup: CDR1 SQVTM, CDR2 ANQGSEA. The CDR3 runs to 15 residues. Trimming removed 0 bases at V and 4 bases at J, with 15 bases between. The CDR3 region is CSVEDRLGQLYGYTF. In DNA form, the CDR3 reads TGCAGCGTTGAAGATCGGTTGGGGCAGCTCTATGGCTACACCTTC.

The chain couples TRBV9 to TRBJ2-1; a possible D gene is TRBD2 (6 bases). From germline, CDR1 is SGDLS and CDR2 YYNGEE. The CDR3 consists of 15 residues. Deletions cut 1 base from V and 2 bases from J, with 10 bases between. CDR3 sequence: CASSVRLATYNEQFF. The DNA of the CDR3 is TGTGCCAGCAGCGTACGGCTAGCGACCTACAATGAGCAGTTCTTC.

This clone showed up just a few times. The V and J genes are TRBV11-1 and TRBJ2-2; the D gene is possibly TRBD2 (6 bases). Germline V CDR1 and CDR2: SGHAT, FQDESV (reference sequence). Trimming pared 5 bases from V and 5 bases from J, leaving 21 bases between. The CDR3 contains 17 residues. The CDR3 bases are TGTGCCAGCAGCCTATTGGAGGGAGTGGGGTGGACCGGGGAGCTGTTTTTT. Encoded protein: CASSLLEGVGWTGELFF.

The V and J genes are TRBV7-9 and TRBJ2-3; TRBD2 aligns across 8 bases. Trimming cost V 2 bases and J 1 base; bases outside gene matches: 5. Germline CDR1 reads SEHNR; CDR2 reads FQNEAQ (reference sequence). This CDR3 spans 16 amino acids. The CDR3, as DNA: TGTGCCAGCAGCTTACGAAATAGCGGGGGCACAGATACGCAGTATTTT. It is translated as CASSLRNSGGTDTQYF.

The V gene is TRBV25-1, the J gene TRBJ1-1; no reliable D call. The CDR3 runs 13 residues. Germline loops: CDR1 MGHDK, CDR2 SYGVNS. V lost 2 bases and J lost 3, with 7 bases in between. CDR3 loop: CASSEGVYTEAFF. CDR3 in DNA: TGTGCCAGCAGTGAAGGAGTGTACACTGAAGCTTTCTTT.

This chain joins TRBV6-5 and TRBJ2-5; possible D gene TRBD2, 6 bases. Per the germline V gene, CDR1 is MNHEY and CDR2 is SVGAGI. V lost 5 bases and J lost 4, with 17 bases in between. CDR3 length equals 15 residues. The CDR3 bases are TGTGCCAGCAGTCGACTAGGAGCTAGGGTAGAGACCCAGTACTTC. Protein product: CASSRLGARVETQYF.

The chain has TRBV5-1 and TRBJ2-3; TRBD1 matches 9 bases. The V and J ends lost 6 bases and 3 bases, in that order; junction bases with no gene match: 5. The CDR3 consists of 14 residues. Germline-derived CDR1 and CDR2 are SGHRS and YFSETQ. CDR3 sequence: CASNLDRGTDTQYF. The CDR3 nucleotides are TGCGCCAGCAACCTTGACAGGGGGACAGATACGCAGTATTTT.

The V and J genes are TRBV4-1 and TRBJ2-5; D unresolved. The germline V gene encodes CDR1 MGHRA and CDR2 YSYEKL. Trimming cost V 1 base and J 1 base, with 7 bases left between them. The CDR3 spans 14 residues. The CDR3 DNA reads as TGCGCCAGCAGCCAAGTCCCAGCCCAAGAGACCCAGTACTTC. Translation: CASSQVPAQETQYF.

The chain uses TRBV9 and TRBJ1-5, with no clear D. The CDR3 has 14 residues. Germline V gives CDR1 SGDLS, CDR2 YYNGEE. The V end was cut by 0 bases, the J end by 0 bases, with 4 bases between. This chain's CDR3 is CASSVGDSNQPQHF. The CDR3 DNA reads TGTGCCAGCAGCGTAGGGGATAGCAATCAGCCCCAGCATTTT.